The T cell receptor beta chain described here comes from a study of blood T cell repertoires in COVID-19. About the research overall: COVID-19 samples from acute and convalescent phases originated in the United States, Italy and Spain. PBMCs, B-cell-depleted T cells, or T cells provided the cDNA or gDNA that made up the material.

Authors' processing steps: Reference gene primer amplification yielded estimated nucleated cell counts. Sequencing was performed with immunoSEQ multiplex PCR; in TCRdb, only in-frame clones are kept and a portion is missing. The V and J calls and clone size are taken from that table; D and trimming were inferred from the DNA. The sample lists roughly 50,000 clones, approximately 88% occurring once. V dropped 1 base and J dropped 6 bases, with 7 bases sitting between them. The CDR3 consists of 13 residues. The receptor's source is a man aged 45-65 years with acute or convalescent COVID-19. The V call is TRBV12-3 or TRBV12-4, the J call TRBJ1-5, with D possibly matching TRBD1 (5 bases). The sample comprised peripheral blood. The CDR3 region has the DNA TGTGCCAGCAGTTTAGTTCAGGGTCAGCCCCAGCATTTT. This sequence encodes CASSLVQGQPQHF.